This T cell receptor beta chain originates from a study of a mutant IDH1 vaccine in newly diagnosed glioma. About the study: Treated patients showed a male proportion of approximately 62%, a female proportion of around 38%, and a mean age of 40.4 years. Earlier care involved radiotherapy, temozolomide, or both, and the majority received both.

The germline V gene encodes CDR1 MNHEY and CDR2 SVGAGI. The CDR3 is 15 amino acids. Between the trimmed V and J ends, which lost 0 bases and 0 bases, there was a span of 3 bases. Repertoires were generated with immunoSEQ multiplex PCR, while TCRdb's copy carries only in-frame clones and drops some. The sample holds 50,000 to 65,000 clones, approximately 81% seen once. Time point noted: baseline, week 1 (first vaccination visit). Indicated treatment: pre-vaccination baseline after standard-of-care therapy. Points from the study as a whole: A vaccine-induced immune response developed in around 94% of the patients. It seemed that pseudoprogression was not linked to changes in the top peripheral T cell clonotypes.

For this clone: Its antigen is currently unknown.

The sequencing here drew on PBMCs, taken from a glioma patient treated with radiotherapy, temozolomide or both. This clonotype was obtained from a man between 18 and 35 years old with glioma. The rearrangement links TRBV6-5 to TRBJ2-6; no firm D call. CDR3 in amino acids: CASSYSPSGANVLTF. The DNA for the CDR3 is TGTGCCAGCAGTTACTCACCCTCTGGGGCCAACGTCCTGACTTTC.